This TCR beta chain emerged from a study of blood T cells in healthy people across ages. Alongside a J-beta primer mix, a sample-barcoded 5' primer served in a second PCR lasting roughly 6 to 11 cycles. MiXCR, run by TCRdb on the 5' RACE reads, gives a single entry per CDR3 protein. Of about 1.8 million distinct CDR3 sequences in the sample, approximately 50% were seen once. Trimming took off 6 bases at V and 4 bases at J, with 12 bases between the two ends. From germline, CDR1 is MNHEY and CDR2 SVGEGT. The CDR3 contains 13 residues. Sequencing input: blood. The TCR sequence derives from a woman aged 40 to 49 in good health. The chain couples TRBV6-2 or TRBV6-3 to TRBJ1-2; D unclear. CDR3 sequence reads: CASRSQSSYGYTF. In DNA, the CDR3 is TGTGCCAGCAGAAGCCAGAGTTCCTATGGCTACACCTTC.